A single sample gave rise to the 20 T cell receptor beta chains below, sequenced in a study of T cell responses to AZD1222 COVID-19 vaccine. Measured with immunoSEQ multiplex PCR; TCRdb has only the in-frame clones, and not every one. The repertoire holds about 130,000 clones, with 80% to 95% as singletons. The sequences come from peripheral blood, collected 28 days after the second AZD1222 dose. All receptors come from an adult who received the AZD1222 COVID-19 vaccine.

This chain uses TRBV24-1 with TRBJ2-3; weak D call: TRBD1 (5 bases). This CDR3 is built from 15 residues. V was clipped by 3 bases and J by 6 bases, with 15 bases between them. Germline V gives CDR1 KGHDR, CDR2 SFDVKD. The DNA of the CDR3 is TGTGCCACCAGTGATGGGGCAGGAGTGCGGGATACGCAGTATTTT. Protein sequence: CATSDGAGVRDTQYF.

The V gene is TRBV5-4, the J gene TRBJ2-2; TRBD1 aligns across 8 bases. V lost 4 bases and J lost 2; bases outside the gene matches: 7. CDR1 and CDR2 (germline): SGHNT, YYREEE (reference sequence). CDR3 size: 16 residues. The CDR3 is CASSRLQGVNTGELFF. Written as DNA, the CDR3 is TGTGCCAGCAGCAGATTACAGGGGGTCAACACCGGGGAGCTGTTTTTT.

This clone was seen once. CDR3 residues: CASSQGTSGRLFTDTQYF. In DNA, the CDR3 is TGTGCCAGCAGCCAAGGGACTAGCGGTCGACTCTTCACAGATACGCAGTATTTT. The rearrangement joins TRBV5-4 to TRBJ2-3; 11 bases are shared with TRBD2. The J segment lost 2 bases and the V segment lost 4 bases, leaving 12 bases of the junction unmatched. Germline loops: CDR1 SGHNT, CDR2 YYREEE (reference sequence). The CDR3 is made up of 18 amino acids.

About this clone itself: This same CDR3 is encoded by further DNA sequences in the sample. The genes are TRBV9 and TRBJ1-3; weak D call: TRBD1 (5 bases). The germline V and J ends were trimmed by 0 bases and 1 base, with 11 bases remaining between them. The CDR3 runs 16 residues. Per the germline V gene, CDR1 is SGDLS and CDR2 is YYNGEE. The chain's CDR3 is CASSVDPGGSGNTIYF. The CDR3 nucleotides are TGTGCCAGCAGCGTAGACCCGGGGGGATCTGGAAACACCATATATTTT.

This chain connects TRBV19 to TRBJ2-3; TRBD1 aligns across 7 bases. J gave up 2 bases and V 8 bases, and 19 bases lay outside the gene matches. Germline V gives CDR1 LNHDA, CDR2 SQIVND (reference sequence). The CDR3 sequence is 18 residues long. CDR3 coding DNA: TGTGCCAGTCAAGGGGGCCACCAAGGCTGGCGGTTCACAGATACGCAGTATTTT. This encodes CASQGGHQGWRFTDTQYF.

This chain links TRBV6-2 or TRBV6-3 with TRBJ1-1; D is uncertain. This CDR3 region has 13 residues. Between the trimmed V and J ends, which lost 4 bases and 1 base, there was a span of 7 bases. From germline, CDR1 is MNHEY and CDR2 SVGEGT. The CDR3 DNA is TGTGCCAGCAGTTCCGGGCGGAACACTGAAGCTTTCTTT. This codes for CASSSGRNTEAFF.

This clone was picked up a small number of times. V gene TRBV5-1 combines with J gene TRBJ2-5; 7 nucleotides align to TRBD1. This CDR3 spans 14 amino acids. In germline, CDR1 is SGHRS, CDR2 YFSETQ. The J segment lost 2 bases and the V segment lost 5 bases, leaving 6 bases of the junction unmatched. CDR3 protein: CASSYTTGQETQYF. CDR3 sequence (DNA): TGCGCCAGCAGTTACACGACAGGGCAAGAGACCCAGTACTTC.

The rearrangement links TRBV6-5 to TRBJ2-7; weak D call: TRBD2 (6 bases). V lost 5 bases and J 5 bases, leaving 13 bases between the germline ends. Germline assignment: CDR1 MNHEY and CDR2 SVGAGI. CDR3 length equals 13 residues. The CDR3 is CASSTGVVNEQYF. DNA of the CDR3: TGTGCCAGCAGTACGGGGGTGGTAAACGAGCAGTACTTC.

The chain is built from TRBV30 and TRBJ1-4; unclear D gene. Per germline, CDR1 GTSNPN and CDR2 SVGIG (reference sequence). The V end was cut by 3 bases, the J end by 8 bases, with 10 bases between. The CDR3 sequence is 12 residues long. For the CDR3, the DNA is TGTGCCTGGAGAAGCGGAGGGGAAAAACTGTTTTTT. It is translated as CAWRSGGEKLFF.

The rearrangement links TRBV10-3 to TRBJ2-1; 11 nucleotides align to TRBD2. V lost 6 bases and J lost 1; bases outside the gene matches: 8. Germline V gene data show CDR1 as ENHRY and CDR2 as SYGVKD. This CDR3 region has 17 residues. The CDR3 coding sequence is TGTGCCATCAGCCCCCCCGGGACTAGCGGTTCCTACAATGAGCAGTTCTTC. Residues: CAISPPGTSGSYNEQFF.

This chain uses TRBV7-9 with TRBJ1-1; no reliable D call. Trimming removed 0 bases from V and 2 bases from J, with 7 bases in between. Germline V gene data show CDR1 as SEHNR and CDR2 as FQNEAQ (reference sequence). The CDR3 extends over 14 amino acids. The CDR3 loop reads CASSLALENTEAFF. CDR3 sequence (DNA): TGTGCCAGCAGCTTAGCGCTCGAAAACACTGAAGCTTTCTTT.

This chain links TRBV5-4 with TRBJ2-7; D is possibly TRBD1 (5 bases). CDR3 length: 12 amino acids. The germline gives CDR1 SGHNT, CDR2 YYREEE (reference sequence). V gave up 4 bases and J gave up 3 bases, with 8 bases separating them. In DNA, the CDR3 is TGTGCCAGCAGCGATCAGGGCTACGAGCAGTACTTC. Translating it yields CASSDQGYEQYF.

A word on this clone: Other DNA sequences within the sample encode an identical CDR3. V usage is TRBV5-1 and J usage is TRBJ1-3; 9 bases fit TRBD1. The CDR3 sequence is 15 residues long. CDR1 and CDR2 from the germline V gene are SGHRS and YFSETQ. Trimming at V came to 0 bases and at J to 4 bases, leaving 2 bases not matched to a gene. CDR3 nucleotides: TGCGCCAGCAGCTTGGCGGGGACAGGGGGAAACACCATATATTTT. Residues: CASSLAGTGGNTIYF.

Written as DNA, the CDR3 is TGTGCCAGCGGGGGGGCGGTAAGAGAGACCCAGTACTTC. Its protein product is CASGGAVRETQYF. This rearrangement joins TRBV7-9 to TRBJ2-5; D is possibly TRBD2 (7 bases). CDR1 and CDR2 from the germline V gene are SEHNR and FQNEAQ (reference sequence). V shed 8 bases and J shed 4 bases, with 14 bases lying between them. The CDR3 has 13 amino acids.

The J gene is TRBJ2-7, the V gene TRBV20-1; D not resolved. Per the germline V gene, CDR1 is DFQATT and CDR2 is SNEGSKA (reference sequence). Trimming pared 1 base from V and 3 bases from J, leaving 4 bases between. The length of the CDR3 is 11 residues. The chain's CDR3 is CSARGIYEQYF. CDR3 DNA: TGCAGTGCTAGAGGGATCTACGAGCAGTACTTC.

This chain links TRBV2 with TRBJ2-1; the match to TRBD2 covers 10 bases. This CDR3 comprises 16 residues. Unmatched junction bases numbered 14, after V lost 6 bases and J lost 9 bases. Looked up from germline, CDR1 is SNHLY and CDR2 is FYNNEI. In DNA, the CDR3 is TGTGCCAGCAGCGCCCGGACTAGCGGCCAACTGGGTGAGCAGTTCTTC. Encoded protein: CASSARTSGQLGEQFF.

The CDR3 sequence is CASSIGTQGLGTQYF. CDR3 DNA sequence: TGTGCCAGTAGTATCGGGACTCAAGGCCTAGGGACCCAGTACTTC. This sequence joins TRBV19 and TRBJ2-5; tentative D call: TRBD2 (6 bases). The CDR3 consists of 15 residues. CDR1 and CDR2 from the germline V gene are LNHDA and SQIVND (reference sequence). Trimming shortened V by 3 bases and J by 7 bases, and 18 bases separated the two germline ends.

This sequence joins TRBV30 and TRBJ2-1, with D tentatively TRBD1 (7 bases). The CDR3 has 13 residues. With 2 bases removed from V and 5 bases from J, the gap between germline ends came to 10 bases. Looked up from germline, CDR1 is GTSNPN and CDR2 is SVGIG (reference sequence). The CDR3 here is CAWSQGGNNEQFF. The CDR3 nucleotides are TGTGCCTGGAGTCAGGGGGGCAACAATGAGCAGTTCTTC.

J is TRBJ1-2 and V is TRBV11-3; possibly TRBD1 for D (5 bases). Germline assignment: CDR1 SGHNT and CDR2 YENEEA. Between the trimmed V and J ends, which lost 5 bases and 1 base, there was a span of 5 bases. This CDR3 has 12 residues. The CDR3 protein is CASSQGNYGYTF. The DNA for the CDR3 is TGTGCCAGCAGCCAGGGTAACTATGGCTACACCTTC.

The chain has TRBV3-1 (or the pseudogene TRBV3-2) and TRBJ2-1; tentative D call: TRBD2 (5 bases). The CDR3 sequence is 13 residues long. Between the trimmed V and J ends, which lost 3 bases and 16 bases, there was a span of 19 bases. Germline V lookup: CDR1 LGHDT, CDR2 YNNKEL (reference sequence). This CDR3 reads CASSQTSSGGGFF. CDR3 in DNA: TGTGCCAGCAGCCAGACCTCGAGCGGAGGAGGTTTCTTC.